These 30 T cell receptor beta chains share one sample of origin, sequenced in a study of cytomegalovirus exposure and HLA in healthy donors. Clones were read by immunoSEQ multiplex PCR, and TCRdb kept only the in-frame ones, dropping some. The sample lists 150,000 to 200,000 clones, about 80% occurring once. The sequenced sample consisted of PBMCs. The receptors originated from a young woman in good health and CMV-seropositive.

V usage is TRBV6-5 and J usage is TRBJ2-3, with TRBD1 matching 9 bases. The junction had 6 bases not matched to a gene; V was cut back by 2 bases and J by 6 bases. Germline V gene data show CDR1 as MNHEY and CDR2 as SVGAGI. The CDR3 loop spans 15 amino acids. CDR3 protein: CASSYQQGAKDTQYF. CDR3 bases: TGTGCCAGCAGTTACCAACAGGGGGCCAAGGATACGCAGTATTTT.

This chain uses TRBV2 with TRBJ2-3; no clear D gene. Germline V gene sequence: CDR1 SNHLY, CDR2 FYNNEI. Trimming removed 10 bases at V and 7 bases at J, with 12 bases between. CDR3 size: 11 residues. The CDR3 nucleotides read TGTGCCATCTGGGCCCGTAATACGCAGTATTTT. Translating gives CAIWARNTQYF. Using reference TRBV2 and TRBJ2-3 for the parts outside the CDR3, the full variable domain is EPEVTQTPSHQVTQMGQEVILRCVPISNHLYFYWYRQILGQKVEFLVSFYNNEISEKSEIFDDQFSVERPDGSNFTLKIRSTKLEDSAMYFCAIWARNTQYFGPGTRLTVL.

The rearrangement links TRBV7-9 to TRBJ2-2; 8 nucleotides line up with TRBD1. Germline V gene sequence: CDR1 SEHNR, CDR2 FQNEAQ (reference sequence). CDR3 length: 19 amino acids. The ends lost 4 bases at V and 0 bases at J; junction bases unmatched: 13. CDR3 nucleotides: TGTGCCAGCAGCTATGGGGGGACAGGAAGATTTACGAACACCGGGGAGCTGTTTTTT. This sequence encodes CASSYGGTGRFTNTGELFF.

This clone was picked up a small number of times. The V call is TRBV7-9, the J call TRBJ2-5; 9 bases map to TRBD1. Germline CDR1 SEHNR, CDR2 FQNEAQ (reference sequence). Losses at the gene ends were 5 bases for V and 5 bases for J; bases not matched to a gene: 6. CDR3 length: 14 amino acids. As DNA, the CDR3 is TGTGCCAGCAGCACTACAGGGGGCGGGGAGACCCAGTACTTC. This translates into CASSTTGGGETQYF.

The CDR3 coding sequence is TGTGCCAGCGCCTCTAGCGGGGGCTACGAGCAGTACTTC. It yields the protein CASASSGGYEQYF. The rearrangement uses TRBV19 and TRBJ2-7, with 10 bases aligning to TRBD2. The CDR3 covers 13 residues. With V trimmed by 9 bases and J by 3 bases, 5 bases remained unmatched. CDR1 and CDR2 from the germline V gene are LNHDA and SQIVND (reference sequence).

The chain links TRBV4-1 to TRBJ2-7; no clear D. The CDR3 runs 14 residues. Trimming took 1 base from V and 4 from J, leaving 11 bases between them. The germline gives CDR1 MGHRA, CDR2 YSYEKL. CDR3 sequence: CASSQAADRYEQYF. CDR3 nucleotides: TGCGCCAGCAGCCAAGCTGCCGATCGGTACGAGCAGTACTTC.

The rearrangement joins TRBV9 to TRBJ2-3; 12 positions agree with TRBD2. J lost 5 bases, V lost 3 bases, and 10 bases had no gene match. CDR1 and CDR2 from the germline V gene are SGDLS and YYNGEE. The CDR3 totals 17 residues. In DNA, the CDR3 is TGTGCCAGCAGCGCCCAACTAGCGGGGGGCGGGGGAGATACGCAGTATTTT. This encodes CASSAQLAGGGGDTQYF. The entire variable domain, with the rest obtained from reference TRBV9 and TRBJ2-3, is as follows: DSGVTQTPKHLITATGQRVTLRCSPRSGDLSVYWYQQSLDQGLQFLIQYYNGEERAKGNILERFSAQQFPDLHSELNLSSLELGDSALYFCASSAQLAGGGGDTQYFGPGTRLTVL.

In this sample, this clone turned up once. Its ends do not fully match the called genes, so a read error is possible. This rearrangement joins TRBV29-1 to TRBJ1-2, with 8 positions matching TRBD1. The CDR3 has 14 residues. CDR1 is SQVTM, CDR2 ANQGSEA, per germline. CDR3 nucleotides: TGCAGCGTTGACACAGGGGGGGCTAATTATGGCTACACCTTC. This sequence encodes CSVDTGGANYGYTF.

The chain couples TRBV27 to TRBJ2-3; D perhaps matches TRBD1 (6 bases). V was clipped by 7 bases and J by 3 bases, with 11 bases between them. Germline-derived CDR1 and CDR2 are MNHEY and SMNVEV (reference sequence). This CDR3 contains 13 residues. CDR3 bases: TGTGCCAGCAACCAACAGGGTACAGATACGCAGTATTTT. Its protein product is CASNQQGTDTQYF.

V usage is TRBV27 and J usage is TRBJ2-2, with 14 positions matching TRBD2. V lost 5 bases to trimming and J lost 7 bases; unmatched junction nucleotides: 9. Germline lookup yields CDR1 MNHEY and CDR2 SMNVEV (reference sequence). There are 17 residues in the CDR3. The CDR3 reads CASSVGLAGGFDGELFF. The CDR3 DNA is TGTGCCAGCAGTGTCGGACTAGCGGGGGGATTTGACGGGGAGCTGTTTTTT.

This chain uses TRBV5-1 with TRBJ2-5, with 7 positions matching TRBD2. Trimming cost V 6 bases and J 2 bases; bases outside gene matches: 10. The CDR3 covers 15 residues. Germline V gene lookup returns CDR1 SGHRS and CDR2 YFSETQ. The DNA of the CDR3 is TGCGCCAGCACCCGTGGGGCTAGCGGACAAGAGACCCAGTACTTC. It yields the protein CASTRGASGQETQYF.

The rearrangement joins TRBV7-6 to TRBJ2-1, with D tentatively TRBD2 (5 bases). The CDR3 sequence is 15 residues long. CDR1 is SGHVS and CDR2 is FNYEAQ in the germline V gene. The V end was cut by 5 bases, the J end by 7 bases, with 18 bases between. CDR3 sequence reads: CASSPSPRGMNEQFF. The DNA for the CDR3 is TGTGCCAGCAGCCCTTCCCCCCGGGGTATGAATGAGCAGTTCTTC.

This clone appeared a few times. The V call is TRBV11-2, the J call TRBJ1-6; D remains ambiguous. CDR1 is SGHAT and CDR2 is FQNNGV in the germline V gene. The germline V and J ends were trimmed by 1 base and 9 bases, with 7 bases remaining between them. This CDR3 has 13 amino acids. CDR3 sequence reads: CASSLGLGSPLHF. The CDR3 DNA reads TGTGCCAGCAGCTTAGGCCTCGGTTCACCCCTCCACTTT.

For the CDR3, the DNA is TGCGCCAGCAGCGGCGAACAGAATCAGCCCCAGCATTTT. It encodes CASSGEQNQPQHF. The gene calls are TRBV4-1 and TRBJ1-5; no reliable D call. The CDR3 spans 13 residues. V was shortened by 5 bases and J by 4 bases, with 9 bases between the two germline ends. From germline, CDR1 is MGHRA and CDR2 YSYEKL.

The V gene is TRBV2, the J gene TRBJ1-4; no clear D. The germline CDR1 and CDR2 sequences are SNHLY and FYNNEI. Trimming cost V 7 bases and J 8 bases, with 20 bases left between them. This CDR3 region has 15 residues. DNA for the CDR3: TGTGCCAGCACCCTAGACCGGACGCGGGAAGAAAAACTGTTTTTT. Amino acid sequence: CASTLDRTREEKLFF.

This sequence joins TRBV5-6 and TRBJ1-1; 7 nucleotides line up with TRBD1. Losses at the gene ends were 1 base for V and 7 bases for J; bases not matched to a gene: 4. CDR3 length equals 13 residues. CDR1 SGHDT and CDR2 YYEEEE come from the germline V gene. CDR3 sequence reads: CASSLIGGDEAFF. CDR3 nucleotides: TGTGCCAGCAGCTTGATAGGGGGCGATGAAGCTTTCTTT.

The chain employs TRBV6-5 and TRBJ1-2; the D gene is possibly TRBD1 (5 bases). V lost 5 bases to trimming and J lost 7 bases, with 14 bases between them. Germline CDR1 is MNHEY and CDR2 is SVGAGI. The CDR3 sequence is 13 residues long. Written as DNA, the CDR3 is TGTGCCAGCAGTGAATCGGGGGTTGGTGGCTACACCTTC. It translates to CASSESGVGGYTF.

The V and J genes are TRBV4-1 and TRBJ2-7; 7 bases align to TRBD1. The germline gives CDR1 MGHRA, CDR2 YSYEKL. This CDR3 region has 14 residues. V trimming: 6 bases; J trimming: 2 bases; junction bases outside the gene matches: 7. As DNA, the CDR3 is TGCGCCAGCAGGGTTTTGACAGGGACCTACGAGCAGTACTTC. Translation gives CASRVLTGTYEQYF.

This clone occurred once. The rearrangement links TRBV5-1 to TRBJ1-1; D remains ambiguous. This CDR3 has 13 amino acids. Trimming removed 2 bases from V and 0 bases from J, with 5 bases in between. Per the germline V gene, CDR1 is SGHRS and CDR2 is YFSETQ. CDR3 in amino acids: CASSLGVNTEAFF. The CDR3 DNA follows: TGCGCCAGCAGCTTAGGAGTGAACACTGAAGCTTTCTTT.

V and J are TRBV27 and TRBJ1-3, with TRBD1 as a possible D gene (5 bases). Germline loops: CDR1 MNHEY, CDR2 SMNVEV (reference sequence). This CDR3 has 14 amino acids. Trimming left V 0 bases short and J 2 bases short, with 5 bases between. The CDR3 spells CASSLSRAGNTIYF. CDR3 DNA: TGTGCCAGCAGTTTATCCAGGGCTGGAAACACCATATATTTT.

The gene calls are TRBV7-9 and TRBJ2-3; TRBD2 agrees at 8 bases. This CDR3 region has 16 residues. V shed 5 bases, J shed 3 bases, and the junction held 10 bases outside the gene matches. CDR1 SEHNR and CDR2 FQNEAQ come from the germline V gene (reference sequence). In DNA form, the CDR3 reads TGTGCCAGCAGCCAGGGGAGCCGGGGGGGTACAGATACGCAGTATTTT. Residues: CASSQGSRGGTDTQYF.

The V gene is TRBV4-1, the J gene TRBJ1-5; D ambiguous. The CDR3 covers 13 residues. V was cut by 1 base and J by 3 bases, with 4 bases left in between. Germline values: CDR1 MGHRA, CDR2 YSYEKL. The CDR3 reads CASSQGYNQPQHF. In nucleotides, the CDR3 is TGCGCCAGCAGCCAAGGTTACAATCAGCCCCAGCATTTT.

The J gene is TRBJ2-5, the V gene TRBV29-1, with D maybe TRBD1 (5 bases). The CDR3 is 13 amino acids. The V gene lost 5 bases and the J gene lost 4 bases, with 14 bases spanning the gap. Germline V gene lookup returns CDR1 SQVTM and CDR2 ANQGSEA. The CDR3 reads CSVLQGLRETQYF. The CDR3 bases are TGCAGCGTTCTCCAGGGCCTACGAGAGACCCAGTACTTC.

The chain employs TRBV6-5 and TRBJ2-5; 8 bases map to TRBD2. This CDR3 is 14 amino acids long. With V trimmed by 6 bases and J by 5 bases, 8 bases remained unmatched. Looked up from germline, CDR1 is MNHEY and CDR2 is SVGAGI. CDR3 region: CASRAGTSIETQYF. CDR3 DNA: TGTGCCAGCAGAGCCGGGACTAGTATTGAGACCCAGTACTTC.

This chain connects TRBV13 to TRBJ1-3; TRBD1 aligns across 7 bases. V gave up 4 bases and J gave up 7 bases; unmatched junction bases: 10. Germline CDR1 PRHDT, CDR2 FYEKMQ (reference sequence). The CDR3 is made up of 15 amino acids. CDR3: CASSYNRGYGNTIYF. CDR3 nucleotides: TGTGCCAGCAGCTACAACAGGGGTTATGGTAACACCATATATTTT.

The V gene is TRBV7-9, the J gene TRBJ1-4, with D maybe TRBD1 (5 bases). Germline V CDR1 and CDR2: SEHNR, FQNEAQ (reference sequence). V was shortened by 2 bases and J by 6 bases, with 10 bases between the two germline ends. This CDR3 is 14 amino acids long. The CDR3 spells CASSLSGGDEKLFF. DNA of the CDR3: TGTGCCAGCAGCTTATCCGGGGGTGATGAAAAACTGTTTTTT.

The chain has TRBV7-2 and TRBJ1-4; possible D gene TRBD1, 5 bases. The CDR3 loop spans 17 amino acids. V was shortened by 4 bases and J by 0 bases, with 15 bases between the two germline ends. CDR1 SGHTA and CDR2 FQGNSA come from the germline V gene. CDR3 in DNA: TGTGCCAGCAGCTCAGACTCAGGGAGGGCAACTAATGAAAAACTGTTTTTT. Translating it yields CASSSDSGRATNEKLFF.

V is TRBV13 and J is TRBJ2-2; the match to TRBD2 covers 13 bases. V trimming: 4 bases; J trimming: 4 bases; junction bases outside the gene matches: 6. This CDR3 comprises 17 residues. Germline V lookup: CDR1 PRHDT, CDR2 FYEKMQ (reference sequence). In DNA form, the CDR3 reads TGTGCCAGCAGCTATCCACGACTAGCGGGGGGCACCGGGGAGCTGTTTTTT. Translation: CASSYPRLAGGTGELFF. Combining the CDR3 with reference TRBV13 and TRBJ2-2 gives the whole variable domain AAGVIQSPRHLIKEKRETATLKCYPIPRHDTVYWYQQGPGQDPQFLISFYEKMQSDKGSIPDRFSAQQFSDYHSELNMSSLELGDSALYFCASSYPRLAGGTGELFFGEGSRLTVL.

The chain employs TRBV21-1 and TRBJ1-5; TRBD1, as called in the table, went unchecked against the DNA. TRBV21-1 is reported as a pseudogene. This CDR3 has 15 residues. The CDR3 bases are TGTGCCACCGGGGCTCGAGGGGGCAGCAATCAGCCCCAGCATTTT. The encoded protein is CATGARGGSNQPQHF.

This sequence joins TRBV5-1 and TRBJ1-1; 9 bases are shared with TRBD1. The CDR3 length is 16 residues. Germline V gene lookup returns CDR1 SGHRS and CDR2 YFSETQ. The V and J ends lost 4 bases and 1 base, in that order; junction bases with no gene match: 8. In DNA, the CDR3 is TGCGCCAGCAGCCCAGACAGGGGGGGTTGGAACACTGAAGCTTTCTTT. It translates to CASSPDRGGWNTEAFF.